The 28 T cell receptor beta chains reported below all come from one sample, sequenced in a study of cytomegalovirus exposure and HLA in healthy donors. The PCR had 60 Vbeta and 13 Jbeta primers. Repertoires were generated with immunoSEQ multiplex PCR, while TCRdb's copy carries only in-frame clones and drops some. The repertoire consists of just over 150,000 clones, with 75% to 80% occurring once and the leading ten covering 0.98%. Sequencing was carried out using PBMCs. The source of these receptors is a woman in her forties or fifties in good health and CMV-seropositive.

The chain combines TRBV28 with TRBJ1-5; D is ambiguous. Trimming removed 2 bases at V and 0 bases at J, with 14 bases between. CDR1 and CDR2 from the germline V gene are MDHEN and SYDVKM. CDR3 length equals 17 residues. The CDR3 loop is CASSLPAQKYSNQPQHF. Here the CDR3 DNA reads TGTGCCAGCAGTTTACCGGCACAGAAATATAGCAATCAGCCCCAGCATTTT.

The chain recombines TRBV28 with TRBJ2-7, with 7 bases lining up with TRBD1. Germline V CDR1 and CDR2: MDHEN, SYDVKM. CDR3 size: 14 residues. The V segment lost 6 bases and the J segment 0 bases; nucleotides outside the gene matches: 5. The CDR3 nucleotides read TGTGCCAGCAGCCAAGCAGGGGGCTCCTACGAGCAGTACTTC. Translated, it gives CASSQAGGSYEQYF.

This clone showed up just a few times. The chain joins TRBV19 to TRBJ2-1, with D possibly being TRBD2 (5 bases). Germline CDR1 reads LNHDA; CDR2 reads SQIVND (reference sequence). V shed 4 bases and J shed 4 bases, with 14 bases lying between them. The CDR3 totals 15 residues. The CDR3 nucleotides read TGTGCCAGTAGTACCTCTGTAGCGAGTTACAATGAGCAGTTCTTC. The encoded protein is CASSTSVASYNEQFF.

V usage is TRBV28 and J usage is TRBJ1-5; weak D call: TRBD1 (5 bases). The V gene lost 1 base and the J gene lost 1 base, with 8 bases spanning the gap. Per germline, CDR1 MDHEN and CDR2 SYDVKM. The CDR3 consists of 15 residues. CDR3: CASSLYQGSNQPQHF. The CDR3 nucleotides are TGTGCCAGCAGTTTATATCAGGGAAGCAATCAGCCCCAGCATTTT.

The genes are TRBV9 and TRBJ2-3, with 11 bases matching TRBD2. The CDR3 runs 17 residues. The germline V gene has CDR1 SGDLS and CDR2 YYNGEE. The junction had 5 bases not matched to a gene; V was cut back by 0 bases and J by 2 bases. The CDR3 loop reads CASSVGISGRATDTQYF. The CDR3 nucleotides read TGTGCCAGCAGCGTAGGCATTAGCGGGAGGGCCACAGATACGCAGTATTTT.

This chain joins TRBV6-1 and TRBJ2-5; weak D call: TRBD1 (6 bases). Germline-derived CDR1 and CDR2 are MNHNS and SASEGT. Trimming pared 1 base from V and 5 bases from J, leaving 8 bases between. The CDR3 is made up of 13 amino acids. CDR3 sequence reads: CASSEDRVETQYF. Written as DNA, the CDR3 is TGTGCCAGCAGTGAAGACAGGGTGGAGACCCAGTACTTC.

The genes are TRBV7-6 and TRBJ2-7; 10 nucleotides match TRBD2. V lost 5 bases and J lost 6; bases outside the gene matches: 10. There are 15 residues in the CDR3. Germline CDR1 reads SGHVS; CDR2 reads FNYEAQ. The CDR3 spells CASSVLAGPSGEQYF. CDR3 nucleotide sequence: TGTGCCAGCAGCGTACTAGCGGGGCCCTCCGGCGAGCAGTACTTC.

This chain joins TRBV18 and TRBJ2-3; D may be TRBD1 (5 bases). Germline CDR1 is KGHSH and CDR2 is LQKENI. The ends were cut back, 4 bases at V and 2 bases at J, with 7 bases in the middle. This CDR3 is 13 amino acids long. For the CDR3, the DNA is TGTGCCAGCTCACAGGGGAACACAGATACGCAGTATTTT. This codes for CASSQGNTDTQYF.

The sample holds a few counts of this clone. The chain employs TRBV10-2 and TRBJ1-6, with D tentatively TRBD1 (6 bases). The V and J ends lost 3 bases and 6 bases respectively, with 15 bases between them. CDR1 and CDR2 (germline): WSHSY, SAAADI. This CDR3 has 16 residues. This CDR3 is CASSDAPGQVNSPLHF. The CDR3 nucleotides are TGCGCCAGCAGTGATGCCCCGGGACAAGTTAATTCACCCCTCCACTTT.

This chain links TRBV28 with TRBJ2-7; D might be TRBD1 (6 bases). Trimming stripped 7 bases from V and 4 bases from J, with 20 bases between. From germline, CDR1 is MDHEN and CDR2 SYDVKM. The CDR3 is 15 residues long. As DNA, the CDR3 is TGTGCCAGCACCCCTATGGGTAACAGGGCTTACGAGCAGTACTTC. Encoded protein: CASTPMGNRAYEQYF. The full variable domain, with the rest looked up from reference TRBV28 and TRBJ2-7, is DVKVTQSSRYLVKRTGEKVFLECVQDMDHENMFWYRQDPGLGLRLIYFSYDVKMKEKGDIPEGYSVSREKKERFSLILESASTNQTSMYLCASTPMGNRAYEQYFGPGTRLTVT.

The genes are TRBV28 and TRBJ2-7; D is ambiguous. CDR1 MDHEN and CDR2 SYDVKM come from the germline V gene. The CDR3 contains 15 residues. Deletions cut 6 bases from V and 1 base from J, with 16 bases between. The CDR3 here is CASRTTAALSYEQYF. The CDR3 DNA reads TGTGCCAGCAGAACCACAGCTGCGTTATCCTACGAGCAGTACTTC.

V is TRBV2 and J is TRBJ2-3; TRBD2 is a possible D gene (6 bases). The CDR3 runs 15 residues. V was clipped by 4 bases and J by 6 bases, with 17 bases between them. Germline values: CDR1 SNHLY, CDR2 FYNNEI. CDR3 region: CASSGLSSAIDTQYF. The DNA for the CDR3 is TGTGCCAGCAGTGGATTGTCTAGCGCTATTGATACGCAGTATTTT. The whole variable domain, filled in from reference TRBV2 and TRBJ2-3, reads EPEVTQTPSHQVTQMGQEVILRCVPISNHLYFYWYRQILGQKVEFLVSFYNNEISEKSEIFDDQFSVERPDGSNFTLKIRSTKLEDSAMYFCASSGLSSAIDTQYFGPGTRLTVL.

This clone was observed a few times. The chain couples TRBV7-9 to TRBJ2-7, with 13 bases lining up with TRBD2. CDR3 length: 17 residues. Germline CDR1 is SEHNR and CDR2 is FQNEAQ (reference sequence). V dropped 4 bases and J dropped 4; count of bases not matched to a gene: 10. CDR3 in amino acids: CASSSRLLAGGPYEQYF. In nucleotides, the CDR3 is TGTGCCAGCAGCTCGAGACTACTAGCGGGGGGGCCATACGAGCAGTACTTC.

This clone has just one count. The V gene is TRBV4-1, the J gene TRBJ1-1, with D hard to call. In germline, CDR1 is MGHRA, CDR2 YSYEKL. Trimming removed 4 bases from V and 3 bases from J, with 9 bases in between. This CDR3 has 13 residues. CDR3 sequence (DNA): TGCGCCAGCAGCCTAGCCCGGGACACTGAAGCTTTCTTT. It yields the protein CASSLARDTEAFF.

The rearrangement uses TRBV7-9 and TRBJ1-1; D gene ambiguous. V lost 5 bases and J lost 1, with 8 bases in between. CDR3 length: 13 amino acids. The germline V gene encodes CDR1 SEHNR and CDR2 FQNEAQ (reference sequence). CDR3 DNA sequence: TGTGCCAGCAGCCCCCCATGGAACACTGAAGCTTTCTTT. Translation: CASSPPWNTEAFF.

V is TRBV27 and J is TRBJ2-7; 13 bases are shared with TRBD2. Looked up from germline, CDR1 is MNHEY and CDR2 is SMNVEV (reference sequence). Losses at the gene ends were 6 bases for V and 2 bases for J; bases not matched to a gene: 4. CDR3 size: 15 residues. The CDR3 DNA reads as TGTGCCAGCAGCTTGGGACTAGCGGGGACCTACGAGCAGTACTTC. This translates into CASSLGLAGTYEQYF.

This chain joins TRBV28 and TRBJ1-5; 7 bases match TRBD1. The germline CDR1 and CDR2 sequences are MDHEN and SYDVKM. V shed 1 base and J 7 bases; nucleotides not matched to a gene: 4. The CDR3 is 14 residues long. CDR3 coding DNA: TGTGCCAGCAGTTTATCAGGGGGTAAACAGCCCCAGCATTTT. Residues: CASSLSGGKQPQHF.

This clone occurred a few times. The chain carries TRBV2 and TRBJ1-5; TRBD1 matches at 7 bases. The CDR3 loop spans 15 amino acids. V was clipped by 3 bases and J by 2 bases; unmatched bases: 4. Germline V gives CDR1 SNHLY, CDR2 FYNNEI. CDR3 in DNA: TGTGCCAGCAGTGAGGTCGACAGGGGCAATCAGCCCCAGCATTTT. Translated: CASSEVDRGNQPQHF.

This clone was recorded a few times. V gene TRBV5-1 combines with J gene TRBJ2-2, with D uncertain. Germline CDR1 and CDR2: SGHRS and YFSETQ. The CDR3 sequence is 13 residues long. Trimming removed 3 bases from V and 3 bases from J, with 6 bases in between. Written as DNA, the CDR3 is TGCGCCAGCAGCTGGGCGTACACCGGGGAGCTGTTTTTT. It codes for CASSWAYTGELFF. The complete variable domain, with remaining parts taken from reference TRBV5-1 and TRBJ2-2, reads KAGVTQTPRYLIKTRGQQVTLSCSPISGHRSVSWYQQTPGQGLQFLFEYFSETQRNKGNFPGRFSGRQFSNSRSEMNVSTLELGDSALYLCASSWAYTGELFFGEGSRLTVL.

The genes are TRBV11-2 and TRBJ2-7, with 11 positions matching TRBD2. Unmatched junction bases numbered 6, after V lost 2 bases and J lost 0 bases. The CDR3 is 17 residues long. Germline V lookup: CDR1 SGHAT, CDR2 FQNNGV. The CDR3 region has the DNA TGTGCCAGCAGCTTATCTCCTAGCGGGAGGTACTCCTACGAGCAGTACTTC. It encodes CASSLSPSGRYSYEQYF.

This clone was counted between two and nine times. V gene TRBV9 combines with J gene TRBJ2-1; 9 bases map to TRBD2. Germline lookup yields CDR1 SGDLS and CDR2 YYNGEE. J was trimmed by 7 bases and V by 4 bases; bases with no gene match: 6. The CDR3 has 14 amino acids. CDR3 sequence (DNA): TGTGCCAGCAGCCCCCTAGGACTAGCGAATGAGCAGTTCTTC. This translates into CASSPLGLANEQFF.

The rearrangement uses TRBV19 and TRBJ2-5; 8 bases agree with TRBD2. Losses at the gene ends were 8 bases for V and 3 bases for J; bases not matched to a gene: 20. Germline lookup yields CDR1 LNHDA and CDR2 SQIVND (reference sequence). The CDR3 length is 18 residues. CDR3 DNA: TGTGCCAGTTCTCCGGGTAGCGGGGCAGATACTTTTAAAGAGACCCAGTACTTC. Translated, it gives CASSPGSGADTFKETQYF. Variable domain in full (rest from reference TRBV19 and TRBJ2-5): DGGITQSPKYLFRKEGQNVTLSCEQNLNHDAMYWYRQDPGQGLRLIYYSQIVNDFQKGDIAEGYSVSREKKESFPLTVTSAQKNPTAFYLCASSPGSGADTFKETQYFGPGTRLLVL.

The J gene is TRBJ2-3, the V gene TRBV28; 11 bases agree with TRBD1. The CDR3 sequence is 14 residues long. From germline, CDR1 is MDHEN and CDR2 SYDVKM. V gave up 3 bases and J gave up 7 bases; unmatched junction bases: 3. This CDR3 reads CASSLGTGGYTQYF. CDR3 DNA: TGTGCCAGCAGTTTGGGGACAGGGGGGTATACGCAGTATTTT.

The J gene is TRBJ1-2, the V gene TRBV10-3; 8 nucleotides agree with TRBD1. Germline V CDR1 and CDR2: ENHRY, SYGVKD. The CDR3 is 15 amino acids. The ends lost 3 bases at V and 1 base at J; junction bases unmatched: 4. The CDR3 DNA is TGTGCCATCAGTGAAGCAGACAGGGGTAACTATGGCTACACCTTC. Encoded protein: CAISEADRGNYGYTF.

The chain recombines TRBV6-5 with TRBJ2-7, with D unclear. This CDR3 comprises 10 residues. V lost 8 bases, J lost 4 bases, and 6 bases lay in between. From germline, CDR1 is MNHEY and CDR2 SVGAGI. The CDR3 region has the DNA TGTGCCAGCGGGCAATACGAGCAGTACTTC. Its translation is CASGQYEQYF.

The chain carries TRBV9 and TRBJ2-7; TRBD1 might be the D (6 bases). In germline, CDR1 is SGDLS, CDR2 YYNGEE. Trimming took off 0 bases at V and 3 bases at J, with 13 bases between the two ends. The CDR3 runs 15 residues. The CDR3 reads CASSVVDSGNYEQYF. CDR3 nucleotide sequence: TGTGCCAGCAGCGTAGTGGACAGTGGGAACTACGAGCAGTACTTC.

The chain employs TRBV7-9 and TRBJ2-7, with TRBD1 identical over 8 bases. This CDR3 is 14 amino acids long. V shed 4 bases, J shed 2 bases, and the junction held 4 bases outside the gene matches. From germline, CDR1 is SEHNR and CDR2 FQNEAQ (reference sequence). CDR3 residues: CASSYNRGTYEQYF. CDR3 coding DNA: TGTGCCAGCAGCTATAACAGGGGGACCTACGAGCAGTACTTC.

CDR3 nucleotides: TGCGCCAGCAGCCGAGCGGGGATCGCCTACAATGAGCAGTTCTTC. Translating it yields CASSRAGIAYNEQFF. This rearrangement joins TRBV5-1 to TRBJ2-1; 7 bases are shared with TRBD2. CDR3 size: 15 residues. The J segment lost 2 bases and the V segment lost 4 bases, leaving 6 bases of the junction unmatched. Germline V gene data show CDR1 as SGHRS and CDR2 as YFSETQ.